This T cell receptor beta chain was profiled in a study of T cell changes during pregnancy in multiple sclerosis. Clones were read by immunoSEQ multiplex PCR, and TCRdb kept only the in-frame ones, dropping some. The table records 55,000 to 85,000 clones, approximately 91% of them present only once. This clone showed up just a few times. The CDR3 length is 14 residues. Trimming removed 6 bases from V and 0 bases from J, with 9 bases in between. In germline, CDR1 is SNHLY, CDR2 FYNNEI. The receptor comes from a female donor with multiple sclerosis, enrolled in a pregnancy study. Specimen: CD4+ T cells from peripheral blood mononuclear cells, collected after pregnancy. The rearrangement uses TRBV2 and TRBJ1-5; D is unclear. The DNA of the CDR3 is TGTGCCAGCAGGGCTACTACTAGCAATCAGCCCCAGCATTTT. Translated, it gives CASRATTSNQPQHF. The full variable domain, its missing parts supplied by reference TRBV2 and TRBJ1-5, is EPEVTQTPSHQVTQMGQEVILRCVPISNHLYFYWYRQILGQKVEFLVSFYNNEISEKSEIFDDQFSVERPDGSNFTLKIRSTKLEDSAMYFCASRATTSNQPQHFGDGTRLSIL.